This TCR beta chain was recovered during a study of control samples from healthy donors and cancer patients. This CDR3 has 15 residues. With 4 bases removed from V and 1 base from J, the gap between germline ends came to 12 bases. The germline CDR1 and CDR2 sequences are SGHKS and YYEKEE (reference sequence). Here immunoSEQ multiplex PCR was the method, and the copy in TCRdb shows in-frame clones only, minus some. The sample records about 38,000 clones, around 83% being singletons. The source of this sequence is a woman aged 60-75 years with lung cancer. Sequencing input: PBMCs. J is TRBJ1-3 and V is TRBV5-5, with a possible D match to TRBD1 (6 bases). The CDR3 DNA follows: TGTGCCAGCAGCCCAGGGGTTAGGTCTGGAAACACCATATATTTT. This gives the protein CASSPGVRSGNTIYF.